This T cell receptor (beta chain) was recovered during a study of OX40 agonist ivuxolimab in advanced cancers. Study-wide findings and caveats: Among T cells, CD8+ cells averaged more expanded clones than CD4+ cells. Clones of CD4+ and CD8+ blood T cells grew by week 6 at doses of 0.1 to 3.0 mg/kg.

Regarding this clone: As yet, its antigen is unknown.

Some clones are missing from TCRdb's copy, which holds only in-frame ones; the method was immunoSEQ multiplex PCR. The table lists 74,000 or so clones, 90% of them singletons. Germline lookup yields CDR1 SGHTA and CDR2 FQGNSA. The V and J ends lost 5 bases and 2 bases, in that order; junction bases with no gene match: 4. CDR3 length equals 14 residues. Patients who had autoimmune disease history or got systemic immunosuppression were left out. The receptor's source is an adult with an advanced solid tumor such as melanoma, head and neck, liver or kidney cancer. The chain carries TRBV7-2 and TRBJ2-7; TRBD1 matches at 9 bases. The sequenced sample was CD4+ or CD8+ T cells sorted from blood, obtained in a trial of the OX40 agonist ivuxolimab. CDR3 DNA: TGTGCCAGCAGCCAAACAGGGGGCCCCTACGAGCAGTACTTC. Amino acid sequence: CASSQTGGPYEQYF. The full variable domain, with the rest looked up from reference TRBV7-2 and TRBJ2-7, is GAGVSQSPSNKVTEKGKDVELRCDPISGHTALYWYRQSLGQGLEFLIYFQGNSAPDKSGLPSDRFSAERTGGSVSTLTIQRTQQEDSAVYLCASSQTGGPYEQYFGPGTRLTVT.